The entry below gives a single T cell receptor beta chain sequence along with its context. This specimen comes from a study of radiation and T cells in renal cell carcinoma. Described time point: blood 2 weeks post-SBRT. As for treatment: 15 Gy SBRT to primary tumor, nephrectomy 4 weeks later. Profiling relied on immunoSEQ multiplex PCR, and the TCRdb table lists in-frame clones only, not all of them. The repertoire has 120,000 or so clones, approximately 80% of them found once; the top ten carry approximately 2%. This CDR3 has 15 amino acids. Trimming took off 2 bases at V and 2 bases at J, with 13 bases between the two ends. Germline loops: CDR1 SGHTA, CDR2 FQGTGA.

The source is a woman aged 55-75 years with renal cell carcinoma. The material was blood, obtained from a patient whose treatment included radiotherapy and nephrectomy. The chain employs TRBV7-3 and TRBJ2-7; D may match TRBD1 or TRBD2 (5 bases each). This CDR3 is CASSLGWDGPYEQYF. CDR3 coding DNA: TGTGCCAGCAGCTTAGGGTGGGACGGACCCTACGAGCAGTACTTC.